A single sample gave rise to the 18 T cell receptor beta chains below, sequenced in a study of blood T cells in healthy people across ages. Together with a sample-barcoded 5' primer, a J-beta primer mix was included in a second PCR lasting roughly 7 to 11 cycles. TCRdb reprocessed the 5' RACE reads with MiXCR, giving one entry per CDR3 protein. Among hundreds of thousands of distinct CDR3 sequences listed, around 62% were seen once. Sequencing was done on a sample of blood. These receptors were taken from a man aged 25-45 years in good health.

The V and J genes are TRBV20-1 and TRBJ2-1, with D uncertain. This CDR3 has 15 residues. Per germline, CDR1 DFQATT and CDR2 SNEGSKA (reference sequence). Trimming removed 0 bases at V and 0 bases at J, with 9 bases between. Written as DNA, the CDR3 is TGCAGTGCTAGAGATTTTAAGAGCTCCTACAATGAGCAGTTCTTC. It is translated as CSARDFKSSYNEQFF.

The chain employs TRBV20-1 and TRBJ1-4; 9 nucleotides match TRBD1. CDR3 length: 15 residues. Germline V CDR1 and CDR2: DFQATT, SNEGSKA (reference sequence). Unmatched junction bases numbered 7, after V lost 4 bases and J lost 4 bases. CDR3 amino acids: CSATEPGQGNEKLFF. CDR3 in DNA: TGCAGTGCTACTGAACCGGGACAGGGTAATGAAAAACTGTTTTTT.

V is TRBV10-3 and J is TRBJ2-7, with 13 nucleotides matching TRBD2. V lost 4 bases to trimming and J lost 2 bases; unmatched junction nucleotides: 2. Germline CDR1 is ENHRY and CDR2 is SYGVKD. The CDR3 runs to 15 residues. CDR3 sequence (DNA): TGTGCCATCAGTGGACTAGCGGGGGGACCCTACGAGCAGTACTTC. Translating gives CAISGLAGGPYEQYF.

The gene calls are TRBV4-2 and TRBJ2-1; TRBD2 matches at 10 bases. CDR3 length: 16 amino acids. J was trimmed by 2 bases and V by 0 bases; bases with no gene match: 1. Germline V lookup: CDR1 LGHNA, CDR2 YNFKEQ. Here the CDR3 reads CASSQESGGAYNEQFF. The DNA for the CDR3 is TGTGCCAGCAGCCAAGAGAGCGGGGGGGCCTACAATGAGCAGTTCTTC.

The CDR3 nucleotides are TGCGCCAGCAGCGTGGACCTAAATTCTGGGGCCAACGTCCTGACTTTC. Its translation: CASSVDLNSGANVLTF. The chain is built from TRBV5-1 and TRBJ2-6; D ambiguous. The CDR3 covers 16 residues. With 4 bases removed from V and 1 base from J, the gap between germline ends came to 12 bases. The V gene's germline CDR1 is SGHRS and CDR2 YFSETQ. Filled out from reference TRBV5-1 and TRBJ2-6, the complete variable domain reads KAGVTQTPRYLIKTRGQQVTLSCSPISGHRSVSWYQQTPGQGLQFLFEYFSETQRNKGNFPGRFSGRQFSNSRSEMNVSTLELGDSALYLCASSVDLNSGANVLTFGAGSRLTVL.

The rearrangement joins TRBV5-1 to TRBJ2-5, with 8 positions matching TRBD1. V trimming: 0 bases; J trimming: 5 bases; junction bases outside the gene matches: 9. The CDR3 consists of 16 residues. CDR1 SGHRS and CDR2 YFSETQ come from the germline V gene. The CDR3 coding sequence is TGCGCCAGCAGCTTGGCCCAGGGGGCGCGATATGAGACCCAGTACTTC. This sequence encodes CASSLAQGARYETQYF.

This clonotype was counted between two and nine times. This sequence joins TRBV20-1 and TRBJ2-5; D is possibly TRBD2 (5 bases). The germline CDR1 and CDR2 sequences are DFQATT and SNEGSKA (reference sequence). This CDR3 is built from 13 residues. In nucleotides, the CDR3 is TGCAGAGGAAGTCGGGGATTCGGGAAGACCCAGTACTTC. As protein: CRGSRGFGKTQYF.

This clonotype has only a few counts. The J gene is TRBJ2-5, the V gene TRBV2; 11 positions match TRBD2. The V gene end was trimmed by 7 bases and the J gene end by 7 bases; junction bases not matched to a gene: 5. Germline CDR1 is SNHLY and CDR2 is FYNNEI. This CDR3 contains 13 residues. CDR3 in DNA: TGTGCCAGCACCCGAGGGACTAGCGGGACCCAGTACTTC. Translation gives CASTRGTSGTQYF.

V gene TRBV20-1 combines with J gene TRBJ1-1; 10 bases fit TRBD1. CDR3 length: 14 amino acids. V lost 5 bases to trimming and J lost 0 bases; unmatched junction nucleotides: 3. Germline V gene sequence: CDR1 DFQATT, CDR2 SNEGSKA (reference sequence). The DNA for the CDR3 is TGCAGTGCTGGGGGACAGGGGTTGAACACTGAAGCTTTCTTT. Amino acids: CSAGGQGLNTEAFF.

The chain recombines TRBV28 with TRBJ2-7; D assignment may be TRBD1 or TRBD2 (5 bases each). The CDR3 runs 16 residues. Trimming stripped 6 bases from V and 5 bases from J, with 23 bases between. Germline CDR1 reads MDHEN; CDR2 reads SYDVKM. This chain's CDR3 is CASSSYRGVIGNEQYF. DNA for the CDR3: TGTGCCAGCAGCTCTTACAGAGGGGTTATCGGAAACGAGCAGTACTTC.

In its sample, this clonotype was seen once. The chain links TRBV13 to TRBJ1-4; possibly TRBD1 for D (6 bases). Trimming took 2 bases from V and 4 from J, leaving 26 bases between them. Germline V lookup: CDR1 PRHDT, CDR2 FYEKMQ (reference sequence). The CDR3 spans 20 residues. CDR3 loop: CASSLYVLGSGEHGNEKLFF. The CDR3 DNA reads TGTGCCAGCAGCTTATACGTCCTCGGGTCAGGGGAGCATGGTAATGAAAAACTGTTTTTT.

This chain links TRBV12-3 or TRBV12-4 with TRBJ2-1, with D possibly matching TRBD2 (5 bases). V lost 5 bases, J lost 8 bases, and 10 bases lay in between. The CDR3 is 12 amino acids. The CDR3 spells CASSPGLYEQFF. For the CDR3, the DNA is TGTGCCAGCAGTCCCGGACTCTATGAGCAGTTCTTC.

A few counts support this clonotype. The V gene is TRBV29-1, the J gene TRBJ2-3, with no clear D. V was trimmed by 7 bases and J by 5 bases, leaving 13 bases between them. Germline CDR1 SQVTM, CDR2 ANQGSEA. The CDR3 runs to 12 residues. The CDR3 spells CSAVYTRDTQYF. The CDR3 nucleotides are TGCAGCGCCGTCTACACGAGAGATACGCAGTATTTT.

This chain connects TRBV4-2 to TRBJ2-1; perhaps TRBD1 as D (6 bases). Germline V lookup: CDR1 LGHNA, CDR2 YNFKEQ. CDR3 length equals 15 residues. Trimming took off 3 bases at V and 8 bases at J, with 17 bases between the two ends. The CDR3 reads CASSQGAWGEDEQFF. The CDR3 DNA reads as TGTGCCAGCAGCCAGGGGGCCTGGGGCGAGGATGAGCAGTTCTTC.

A single count supports this clonotype. The gene calls are TRBV9 and TRBJ2-5, with D perhaps matching TRBD1 (7 bases). The CDR3 has 12 amino acids. Per the germline V gene, CDR1 is SGDLS and CDR2 is YYNGEE. Trimming removed 3 bases at V and 13 bases at J, with 16 bases between. DNA for the CDR3: TGTGCCAGCAGCGCAGCAGGGGGGCGACTGTACTTC. Protein product: CASSAAGGRLYF.

J is TRBJ2-1 and V is TRBV2; D perhaps matches TRBD2 (5 bases). Trimming cost V 7 bases and J 7 bases, with 17 bases left between them. This CDR3 has 14 amino acids. The germline V gene encodes CDR1 SNHLY and CDR2 FYNNEI. The CDR3 spells CASTRGASGNEQFF. CDR3 nucleotide sequence: TGTGCCAGCACCCGGGGAGCCTCGGGTAATGAGCAGTTCTTC.

In its sample, this clonotype was seen once. This rearrangement joins TRBV6-2 or TRBV6-3 to TRBJ1-2; D unresolved. Germline CDR1 MNHEY, CDR2 SVGEGT. The CDR3 consists of 14 residues. The V and J ends lost 4 bases and 4 bases respectively, with 13 bases between them. This chain's CDR3 is CASSSRGGIYGYTF. The CDR3 DNA reads as TGTGCCAGCAGTTCTCGTGGTGGTATCTATGGCTACACCTTC.

This clonotype was picked up one time. Sequence at one end of the junction differs from germline and may be a read error. The chain is built from TRBV4-2 and TRBJ2-3; possible D gene TRBD2, 5 bases. Per germline, CDR1 LGHNA and CDR2 YNFKEQ. The CDR3 covers 16 residues. The CDR3 sequence: CASNQALAGGTDTQYF. The CDR3 nucleotides are TGTGCCAGCAACCAAGCTCTAGCTGGGGGCACAGATACGCAGTATTTT.